This T cell receptor beta chain appears in the sequencing data of a study of blood T cell repertoires in COVID-19. Study background: Samples of COVID-19 (acute and convalescent) were obtained from the United States, Italy and Spain.

In the original workflow: Amplified reference gene primers provided the basis for estimating nucleated cell counts. Here immunoSEQ multiplex PCR was the method, and the copy in TCRdb shows in-frame clones only, minus some. D and trimming were read from the DNA, whereas the V and J calls and clone size are those reported in that table. This sample has 230,000 or so clones; roughly 79% occur once, and the top ten carry 6% to 8%. Patients of the Seattle cohort, enrolled during active infection, were followed longitudinally. The CDR3 has 14 amino acids. V was pared by 6 bases and J by 0 bases, with 11 bases between. CDR1 and CDR2 from the germline V gene are MNHEY and SVGAGI.

Sample: peripheral blood. This receptor was taken from an elderly woman with COVID-19, enrolled during active disease. V gene TRBV6-5 combines with J gene TRBJ1-2; D is uncertain. The CDR3 here is CASRILGPNYGYTF. The CDR3 nucleotides read TGTGCCAGCAGGATATTGGGCCCTAACTATGGCTACACCTTC.